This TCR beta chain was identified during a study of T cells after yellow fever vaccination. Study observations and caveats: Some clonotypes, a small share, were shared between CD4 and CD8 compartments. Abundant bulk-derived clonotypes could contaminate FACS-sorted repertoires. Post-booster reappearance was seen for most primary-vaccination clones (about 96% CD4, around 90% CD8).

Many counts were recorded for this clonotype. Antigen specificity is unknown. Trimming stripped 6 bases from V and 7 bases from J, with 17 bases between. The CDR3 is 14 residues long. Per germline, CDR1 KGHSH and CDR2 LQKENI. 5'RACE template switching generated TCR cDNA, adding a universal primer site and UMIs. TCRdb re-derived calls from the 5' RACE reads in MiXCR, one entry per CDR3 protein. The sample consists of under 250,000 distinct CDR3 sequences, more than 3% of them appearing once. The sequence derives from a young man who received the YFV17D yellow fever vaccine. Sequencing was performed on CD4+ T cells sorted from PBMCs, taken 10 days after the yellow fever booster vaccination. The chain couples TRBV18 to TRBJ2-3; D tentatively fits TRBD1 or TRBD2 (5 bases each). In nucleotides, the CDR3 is TGTGCCAGCTCCGGGACCGCGGCCGTGCATACGCAGTATTTT. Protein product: CASSGTAAVHTQYF.